This T cell receptor beta chain was found in a study of cytomegalovirus exposure and HLA in healthy donors. Study conclusions and caveats: Among the most significant clusters, several appeared linked to common viral pathogens in a later analysis. In a later analysis, TCR association rates varied by HLA locus: DRB1 most, HLA-C fewest. When analyzed later, a missense DCLRE1C variant was found to be linked to TCR beta V- and J-gene trimming.

Details on this clone: Antigen specificity is unknown.

The PCR was carried out with 60 Vbeta primers and 13 Jbeta primers. Assay used: immunoSEQ multiplex PCR; TCRdb lists only in-frame clones, some missing. Its table records 130,000 or so clones. Germline V gives CDR1 SGHAT, CDR2 FQNNGV. Trimming removed 5 bases from V and 4 bases from J, with 7 bases in between. The CDR3 is made up of 12 amino acids. This clonotype originated in a woman younger than 30 in good health and CMV-seronegative. This chain joins TRBV11-2 and TRBJ2-3, with D possibly matching TRBD1 (5 bases). What was sequenced was PBMCs. The CDR3 DNA sequence: TGTGCCAGCAGCCCAGGGTCAGATACGCAGTATTTT. Translation: CASSPGSDTQYF. The whole variable domain, filled in from reference TRBV11-2 and TRBJ2-3, reads EAGVAQSPRYKIIEKRQSVAFWCNPISGHATLYWYQQILGQGPKLLIQFQNNGVVDDSQLPKDRFSAERLKGVDSTLKIQPAKLEDSAVYLCASSPGSDTQYFGPGTRLTVL.